Presented here are 25 T cell receptor beta chains from one specimen sequenced in a study of blood T cells in healthy people across ages. A second PCR, run for roughly 7 to 11 cycles, used a sample-barcoded 5' primer plus a J-beta primer mix. From the 5' RACE reads, TCRdb called clonotypes with MiXCR, one entry per CDR3 protein. The data contain under 2,000,000 distinct CDR3 sequences, around 50% of them singletons. Sequenced sample: blood. These receptors all stem from a woman in her forties in good health.

The chain uses TRBV7-9 and TRBJ1-4; D not resolved. CDR1 SEHNR and CDR2 FQNEAQ come from the germline V gene (reference sequence). The V end was cut by 5 bases, the J end by 1 base, with 11 bases between. The CDR3 sequence is 15 residues long. CDR3 nucleotide sequence: TGTGCCAGCAGCACCTCAGAGATAACTAATGAAAAACTGTTTTTT. Amino acids: CASSTSEITNEKLFF.

This clonotype came up a few times. This chain connects TRBV6-2 or TRBV6-3 to TRBJ2-5, with 7 nucleotides matching TRBD2. J lost 2 bases, V lost 2 bases, and 5 bases had no gene match. CDR3 length: 15 amino acids. Looked up from germline, CDR1 is MNHEY and CDR2 is SVGEGT. The DNA for the CDR3 is TGTGCCAGCAGTTACCTCGGACTAGGGCAAGAGACCCAGTACTTC. This translates into CASSYLGLGQETQYF.

V is TRBV18 and J is TRBJ1-5, with TRBD1 matching over 7 bases. J gave up 0 bases and V 4 bases, and 9 bases lay outside the gene matches. This CDR3 is 17 amino acids long. Germline loops: CDR1 KGHSH, CDR2 LQKENI. The CDR3 region is CASSQGQVRYSNQPQHF. The DNA for the CDR3 is TGTGCCAGCTCACAAGGACAGGTCCGGTATAGCAATCAGCCCCAGCATTTT.

V usage is TRBV11-2 and J usage is TRBJ2-7, with 14 bases aligning to TRBD2. The CDR3 consists of 16 residues. Germline V gives CDR1 SGHAT, CDR2 FQNNGV. Losses at the gene ends were 3 bases for V and 1 base for J; bases not matched to a gene: 2. CDR3 in DNA: TGTGCCAGCAGCTTGACTAGCGGGGGGGTTTCCTACGAGCAGTACTTC. Protein: CASSLTSGGVSYEQYF.

In regard to this clonotype: Sequence at one end of the junction differs from germline and may be a read error. CDR3 region: CSARGGIGDRGSERYF. CDR3 bases: TGCAGTGCTAGAGGGGGGATAGGCGACAGGGGAAGCGAGCGGTACTTC. This chain uses TRBV20-1 with TRBJ2-7, with 8 bases identical to TRBD1. The germline V gene encodes CDR1 DFQATT and CDR2 SNEGSKA (reference sequence). CDR3 length equals 16 residues.

The chain couples TRBV18 to TRBJ2-1, with 10 bases aligning to TRBD2. From germline, CDR1 is KGHSH and CDR2 LQKENI. Trimming cost V 0 bases and J 6 bases; bases outside gene matches: 2. There are 15 residues in the CDR3. This CDR3 reads CASSPPQRGGNEQFF. CDR3 nucleotides: TGTGCCAGCTCACCACCTCAGCGGGGGGGCAATGAGCAGTTCTTC.

This clonotype appeared many times. The rearrangement links TRBV29-1 to TRBJ2-5, with 7 bases aligning to TRBD1. Trimming cost V 6 bases and J 1 base; bases outside gene matches: 2. Germline assignment: CDR1 SQVTM and CDR2 ANQGSEA. The CDR3 has 12 residues. CDR3 in amino acids: CSVGQIQETQYF. CDR3 DNA: TGCAGCGTGGGACAGATCCAAGAGACCCAGTACTTC.

This sequence joins TRBV4-3 and TRBJ2-4; either TRBD1 or TRBD2 may fit D (5 bases each). The J call may not be correct, given that the DNA end is closer to TRBJ2-7. The CDR3 loop spans 14 amino acids. Germline V gene sequence: CDR1 LGHNA, CDR2 YSLEER. CDR3 in DNA: TGCGCCAGCAGCCAGGATCGAGGGGTCTACGAGCAGTACTTC. This codes for CASSQDRGVYEQYF.

There are a few counts of this clonotype. The CDR3 here is CASSPTGLSQPQHF. In nucleotides, the CDR3 is TGTGCCAGCAGTCCGACAGGGTTAAGCCAGCCCCAGCATTTT. This chain uses TRBV2 with TRBJ1-5, with 7 bases identical to TRBD1. The V segment lost 5 bases and the J segment 7 bases; nucleotides outside the gene matches: 8. This CDR3 is built from 14 residues. Germline-derived CDR1 and CDR2 are SNHLY and FYNNEI.

The rearrangement uses TRBV24-1 and TRBJ2-1, with a tentative D call TRBD2 (7 bases). Looked up from germline, CDR1 is KGHDR and CDR2 is SFDVKD. The V end lost 7 bases, the J end lost 10 bases, and 13 bases lay between the germline ends. The CDR3 loop spans 12 amino acids. The CDR3 region is CATRFGRGEQFF. CDR3 DNA: TGTGCCACCAGATTTGGGAGGGGGGAGCAGTTCTTC.

A few counts support this clonotype. The gene calls are TRBV11-2 and TRBJ2-1; D is possibly TRBD2 (6 bases). The CDR3 totals 14 residues. Germline CDR1 and CDR2: SGHAT and FQNNGV. V gave up 3 bases and J gave up 5 bases, with 11 bases separating them. CDR3 bases: TGTGCCAGCAGCTTGGGGGGTTCCAACAATGAGCAGTTCTTC. Its translation is CASSLGGSNNEQFF.

This chain joins TRBV6-1 and TRBJ2-7; D tentatively reads TRBD1 or TRBD2 (5 bases each). The V end lost 4 bases, the J end lost 2 bases, and 15 bases lay between the germline ends. CDR1 MNHNS and CDR2 SASEGT come from the germline V gene. The CDR3 length is 15 residues. Here the CDR3 reads CASSVAGTITYEQYF. CDR3 nucleotide sequence: TGTGCCAGCAGTGTGGCTGGGACGATAACCTACGAGCAGTACTTC.

V and J are TRBV20-1 and TRBJ2-1; D gene uncertain. The germline CDR1 and CDR2 sequences are DFQATT and SNEGSKA (reference sequence). CDR3 length: 14 amino acids. V lost 5 bases and J lost 3, with 14 bases in between. The CDR3 DNA is TGCAGTGCTCCCTCCAATGGCGGCTACAATGAGCAGTTCTTC. Translating it yields CSAPSNGGYNEQFF.

This chain links TRBV5-1 with TRBJ2-3; no clear D gene. The ends were cut back, 5 bases at V and 2 bases at J, with 12 bases in the middle. CDR3 size: 14 residues. The germline V gene has CDR1 SGHRS and CDR2 YFSETQ. The CDR3 DNA reads as TGCGCCAGCAGGAGCGCCCTCTACACAGATACGCAGTATTTT. As protein: CASRSALYTDTQYF.

This chain uses TRBV7-9 with TRBJ1-6; D might be TRBD1 (5 bases). The CDR3 covers 19 residues. The germline V gene has CDR1 SEHNR and CDR2 FQNEAQ (reference sequence). Trimming removed 1 base at V and 0 bases at J, with 16 bases between. CDR3 coding DNA: TGTGCCAGCAGCTTAGATTCGGCCAGGGCCAGCTCCTATAATTCACCCCTCCACTTT. Its protein product is CASSLDSARASSYNSPLHF.

The chain combines TRBV27 with TRBJ2-5; a possible D gene is TRBD1 (5 bases). V dropped 1 base and J dropped 5 bases, with 14 bases sitting between them. CDR1 and CDR2 from the germline V gene are MNHEY and SMNVEV (reference sequence). The CDR3 is 15 amino acids. The CDR3 reads CASSLLWGVVETQYF. As DNA, the CDR3 is TGTGCCAGCAGTTTATTATGGGGCGTCGTGGAGACCCAGTACTTC.

V is TRBV28 and J is TRBJ2-3; 8 bases fit TRBD2. The CDR3 is 15 residues long. After removal of 6 bases from V and 2 bases from J, the junction contained 7 bases not matched to a gene. Germline CDR1 reads MDHEN; CDR2 reads SYDVKM. The CDR3 DNA sequence: TGTGCCAGCAGAGTAGCGGGGACTGACACAGATACGCAGTATTTT. It is translated as CASRVAGTDTDTQYF.

The V gene is TRBV5-1, the J gene TRBJ1-2; D gene unclear. CDR3 length: 16 residues. The V and J ends lost 6 bases and 6 bases respectively, with 24 bases between them. Germline CDR1 SGHRS, CDR2 YFSETQ. CDR3 sequence reads: CASTVSLPLGLNGYTF. The CDR3 coding sequence is TGCGCCAGCACCGTCTCACTCCCCCTGGGCCTAAATGGCTACACCTTC. The full variable domain, completed using reference TRBV5-1 and TRBJ1-2, is KAGVTQTPRYLIKTRGQQVTLSCSPISGHRSVSWYQQTPGQGLQFLFEYFSETQRNKGNFPGRFSGRQFSNSRSEMNVSTLELGDSALYLCASTVSLPLGLNGYTFGSGTRLTVV.

This clonotype turned up a few times. This chain connects TRBV7-8 to TRBJ2-5, with D uncertain. Matching the DNA end better, TRBJ2-7 makes the J call doubtful. Germline values: CDR1 SGHVS, CDR2 FQNEAQ. This CDR3 spans 15 amino acids. The CDR3 region is CASSLVRDLGSEQYF. The CDR3 DNA sequence: TGTGCCAGCAGCTTAGTTAGGGATCTCGGCAGCGAGCAGTACTTC.

The chain is built from TRBV7-4 and TRBJ2-1; D is perhaps TRBD1 (6 bases). The CDR3 loop spans 15 amino acids. With 9 bases removed from V and 7 bases from J, the gap between germline ends came to 22 bases. Per germline, CDR1 SGHVT and CDR2 SQSDAQ. The CDR3 region has the DNA TGTGCCAGGCCCCGTGGGCAGGGGAGATGGAATGAGCAGTTCTTC. The encoded protein is CARPRGQGRWNEQFF.

This sequence joins TRBV6-2 or TRBV6-3 and TRBJ2-3; D perhaps matches TRBD2 (5 bases). CDR1 and CDR2 from the germline V gene are MNHEY and SVGEGT. The V gene lost 6 bases and the J gene lost 0 bases, with 16 bases spanning the gap. This CDR3 has 16 residues. CDR3 amino acids: CASSSPKSGSTDTQYF. As DNA, the CDR3 is TGTGCCAGCAGCTCCCCTAAAAGCGGAAGCACAGATACGCAGTATTTT.

CDR3 nucleotide sequence: TGTGCCAGTCTATGGCGGGGGGAATATTATGAGCAGTTCTTC. It encodes CASLWRGEYYEQFF. The V gene is TRBV2, the J gene TRBJ2-1, with 8 bases matching TRBD2. This CDR3 is built from 14 residues. V lost 9 bases, J lost 8 bases, and 12 bases stayed unmatched. Germline V lookup: CDR1 SNHLY, CDR2 FYNNEI.

The chain joins TRBV9 to TRBJ2-4, with 7 nucleotides matching TRBD2. The CDR3 spans 13 residues. V gave up 0 bases and J gave up 13 bases; unmatched junction bases: 7. Per germline, CDR1 SGDLS and CDR2 YYNGEE. The CDR3 DNA follows: TGTGCCAGCAGCGTAGCTCCGAGCGGGGACCAGTACTTC. Translation: CASSVAPSGDQYF.

Only a few counts were recorded for this clonotype. This rearrangement joins TRBV4-3 to TRBJ2-3; D is unclear. V lost 1 base and J lost 0, with 5 bases in between. Germline assignment: CDR1 LGHNA and CDR2 YSLEER. The CDR3 is 14 residues long. CDR3 coding DNA: TGCGCCAGCAGCCAAGTGGCTAGCACAGATACGCAGTATTTT. It codes for CASSQVASTDTQYF.

This clonotype was seen a few times. This chain connects TRBV12-3 or TRBV12-4 to TRBJ2-5; perhaps TRBD1 as D (5 bases). The CDR3 loop spans 15 amino acids. V lost 2 bases and J lost 5, with 15 bases in between. CDR3 amino acids: CASSLRTNTQETQYF. For the CDR3, the DNA is TGTGCCAGCAGTTTACGGACAAATACCCAGGAGACCCAGTACTTC.